This T cell receptor beta chain is from a study of T cells in Graves' hyperthyroidism and ophthalmopathy. The PBMCs were taken from 10 ml of fresh peripheral blood. V gave up 4 bases and J gave up 2 bases, with 14 bases separating them. Germline loops: CDR1 SGHNT, CDR2 YYREEE (reference sequence). This CDR3 contains 15 residues. TCR beta CDR3 sequences were amplified from RNA transcripts. Primed by the HTBI set, a first-round RT-PCR was run on the TCR CDR3. Using its own MiXCR run on the multiplex PCR reads, TCRdb lists one record per CDR3 protein. The sample has about 690,000 distinct CDR3 sequences, approximately 15% seen once.

This sequence joins TRBV5-4 and TRBJ2-3; D is possibly TRBD1 (5 bases). The receptor's source is a man aged 50 or older with Graves' hyperthyroidism. Material for sequencing was blood. Here the CDR3 DNA reads TGTGCCAGCAGCCCTGCTGCAGGGCCCACAGATACGCAGTATTTT. It translates to CASSPAAGPTDTQYF.